This T cell receptor beta chain came from a study of T-cell reconstitution after alpha-beta-depleted transplantation in children. This clonotype was counted a few times. Its antigen remains unknown. Whole-study results and caveats: Some patients owed their high day-60 TCRbeta diversity to surviving recipient T cells and thymic progenitors. Reportedly, alpha-beta T cells present about two months post-transplant originated from several hundred expanded clones of graft origin. At the one-year point after transplant, T-cell counts and TCRbeta diversity were found to come mostly from T cells that had been newly produced.

The V gene lost 6 bases and the J gene lost 1 base, with 22 bases spanning the gap. Germline V gene data show CDR1 as MNHEY and CDR2 as SVGEGT. This CDR3 has 17 amino acids. Unique molecular identifiers were incorporated during preparation of the TCRbeta library. MiXCR was run by TCRdb on the PCR reads, yielding one entry per CDR3 protein. The repertoire holds approximately 980,000 distinct CDR3 sequences, with about 31% as singletons. V usage is TRBV6-2 or TRBV6-3 and J usage is TRBJ2-7; the D gene is possibly TRBD2 (7 bases). The TCR sequence derives from a boy under two years old who had a stem cell transplant for SCID, so the T cells may come from the graft donor. The sequences come from PBMCs, mostly from graft donor cells, collected 360 days after TCRalphabeta/CD19-depleted stem cell transplant. CDR3 sequence (DNA): TGTGCCAGCAGCGATTACCCTTCTCGGGGGGCTTCCTACGAGCAGTACTTC. It translates to CASSDYPSRGASYEQYF.